The present T cell receptor (beta chain) was sequenced within a study of blood T cells in healthy people across ages. Study-wide points: Roughly linear age-related decline in beta diversity appeared, significant by age around 36.

Then a second PCR, running about 6 to 11 cycles, was carried out with a sample-barcoded 5' primer and a J-beta primer mix. TCRdb recomputed calls from the 5' RACE reads with MiXCR, one row per CDR3 protein. The top ten clones hold 20% to 30% of a sample with hundreds of thousands of distinct CDR3 sequences, 56% of them seen once. About this clonotype: Its antigen is unidentified.

Total RNA, at least 5.5 micrograms per sample, was extracted from PBMCs. In germline, CDR1 is SGDLS, CDR2 YYNGEE. The CDR3 covers 15 residues. Trimming removed 3 bases at V and 3 bases at J, with 15 bases between. V gene TRBV9 combines with J gene TRBJ1-2, with D hard to call. The material sequenced was blood. This clonotype was sampled from a middle-aged man in good health. The CDR3 is CASSARGGLDYGYTF. In DNA form, the CDR3 reads TGTGCCAGCAGCGCCCGGGGTGGCCTTGACTATGGCTACACCTTC.